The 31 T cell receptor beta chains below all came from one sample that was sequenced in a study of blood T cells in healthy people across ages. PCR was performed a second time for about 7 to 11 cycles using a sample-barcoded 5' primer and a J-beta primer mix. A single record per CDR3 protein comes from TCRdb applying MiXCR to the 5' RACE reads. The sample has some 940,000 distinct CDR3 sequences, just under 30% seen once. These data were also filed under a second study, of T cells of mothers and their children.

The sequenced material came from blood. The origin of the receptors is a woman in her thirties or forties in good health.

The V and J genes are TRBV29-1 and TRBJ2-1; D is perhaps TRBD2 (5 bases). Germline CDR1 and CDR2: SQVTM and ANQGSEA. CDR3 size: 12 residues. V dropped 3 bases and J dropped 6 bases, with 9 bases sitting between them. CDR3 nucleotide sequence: TGCAGCGTTGATAGGAGCGGCAATGAGCAGTTCTTC. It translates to CSVDRSGNEQFF.

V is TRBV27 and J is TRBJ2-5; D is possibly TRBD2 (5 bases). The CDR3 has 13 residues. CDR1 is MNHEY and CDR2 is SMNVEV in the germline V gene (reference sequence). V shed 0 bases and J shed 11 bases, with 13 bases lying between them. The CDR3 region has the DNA TGTGCCAGCAGTTTATCCAGGAATAGGGAGCAGTACTTC. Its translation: CASSLSRNREQYF.

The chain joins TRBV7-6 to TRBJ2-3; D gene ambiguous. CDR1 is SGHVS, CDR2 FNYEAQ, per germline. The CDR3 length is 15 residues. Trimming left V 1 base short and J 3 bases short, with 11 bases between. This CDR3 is CASSLDIRGTDTQYF. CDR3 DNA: TGTGCCAGCAGCTTAGATATTAGAGGAACAGATACGCAGTATTTT.

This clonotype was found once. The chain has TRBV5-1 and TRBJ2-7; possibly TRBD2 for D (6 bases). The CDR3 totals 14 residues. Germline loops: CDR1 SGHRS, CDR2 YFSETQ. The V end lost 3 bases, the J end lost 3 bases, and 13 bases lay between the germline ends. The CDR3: CASSSSGRNYEQYF. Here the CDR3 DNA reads TGCGCCAGCAGCTCGTCGGGGAGGAACTACGAGCAGTACTTC.

CDR3 DNA: TGCGCCAGCAGCCAAGAGGGGACTCGCTATAGAATAGCCAAAAACATTCAGTACTTC. This sequence encodes CASSQEGTRYRIAKNIQYF. The gene calls are TRBV4-1 and TRBJ2-4, with D possibly TRBD2 on 6 matching bases. V was trimmed by 0 bases and J by 0 bases, leaving 18 bases between them. The CDR3 is made up of 19 amino acids. Germline values: CDR1 MGHRA, CDR2 YSYEKL.

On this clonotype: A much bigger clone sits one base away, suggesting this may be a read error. As DNA, the CDR3 is TGTGCCATCGGTGAAGGGGCAGGGGATTTGTACGAGCAGTACTTC. Protein product: CAIGEGAGDLYEQYF. The V and J genes are TRBV10-3 and TRBJ2-7; tentative D call: TRBD1 (6 bases). From germline, CDR1 is ENHRY and CDR2 SYGVKD. The CDR3 is 15 residues long.

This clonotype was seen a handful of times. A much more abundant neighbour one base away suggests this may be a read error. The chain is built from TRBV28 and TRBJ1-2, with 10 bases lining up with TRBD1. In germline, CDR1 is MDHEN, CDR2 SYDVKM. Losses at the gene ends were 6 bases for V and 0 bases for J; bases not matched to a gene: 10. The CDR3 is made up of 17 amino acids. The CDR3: CASRNVGTGDANYGYTF. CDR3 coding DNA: TGTGCCAGCAGGAATGTCGGGACAGGGGACGCTAACTATGGCTACACCTTC.

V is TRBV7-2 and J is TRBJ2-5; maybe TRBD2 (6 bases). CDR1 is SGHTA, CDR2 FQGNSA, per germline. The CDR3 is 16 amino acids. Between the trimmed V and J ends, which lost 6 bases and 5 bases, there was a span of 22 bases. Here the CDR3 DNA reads TGTGCCAGCAGTCCTCAGGGACGGATCGGAGGGGAGACCCAGTACTTC. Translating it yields CASSPQGRIGGETQYF. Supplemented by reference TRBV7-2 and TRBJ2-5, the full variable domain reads GAGVSQSPSNKVTEKGKDVELRCDPISGHTALYWYRQSLGQGLEFLIYFQGNSAPDKSGLPSDRFSAERTGGSVSTLTIQRTQQEDSAVYLCASSPQGRIGGETQYFGPGTRLLVL.

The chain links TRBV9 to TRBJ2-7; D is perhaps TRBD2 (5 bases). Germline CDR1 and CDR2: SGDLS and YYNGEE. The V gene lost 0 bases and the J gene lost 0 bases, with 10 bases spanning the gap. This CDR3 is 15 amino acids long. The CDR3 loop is CASSVGGFSSYEQYF. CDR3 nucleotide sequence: TGTGCCAGCAGCGTAGGAGGGTTTAGCTCCTACGAGCAGTACTTC.

CDR3 sequence: CASSFLPGTTAQHSTYEQYF. The CDR3 coding sequence is TGTGCCAGCAGTTTCCTTCCTGGGACGACCGCGCAACATTCAACCTACGAGCAGTACTTC. The chain joins TRBV28 to TRBJ2-7; D may be TRBD1 or TRBD2 (5 bases each). V shed 3 bases and J shed 2 bases, with 29 bases lying between them. Germline assignment: CDR1 MDHEN and CDR2 SYDVKM. The CDR3 is 20 residues long.

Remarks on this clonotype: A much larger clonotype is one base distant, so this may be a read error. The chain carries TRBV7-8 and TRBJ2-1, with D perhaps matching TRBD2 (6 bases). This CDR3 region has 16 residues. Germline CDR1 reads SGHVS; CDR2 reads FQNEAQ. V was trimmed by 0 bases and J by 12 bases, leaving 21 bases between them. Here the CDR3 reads CASSLAPGRTEVAQFF. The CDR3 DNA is TGTGCCAGCAGCTTAGCGCCGGGGAGGACGGAAGTCGCGCAGTTCTTC. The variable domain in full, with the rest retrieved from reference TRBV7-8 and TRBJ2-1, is GAGVSQSPRYKVAKRGQDVALRCDPISGHVSLFWYQQALGQGPEFLTYFQNEAQLDKSGLPSDRFFAERPEGSVSTLKIQRTQQEDSAVYLCASSLAPGRTEVAQFFGPGTRLTVL.

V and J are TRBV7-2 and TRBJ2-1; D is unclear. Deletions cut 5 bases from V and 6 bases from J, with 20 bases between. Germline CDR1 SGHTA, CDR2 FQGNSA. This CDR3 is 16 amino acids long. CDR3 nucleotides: TGTGCCAGCAGCCCCCAATTCCGTAGGCTTATCAATGAGCAGTTCTTC. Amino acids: CASSPQFRRLINEQFF.

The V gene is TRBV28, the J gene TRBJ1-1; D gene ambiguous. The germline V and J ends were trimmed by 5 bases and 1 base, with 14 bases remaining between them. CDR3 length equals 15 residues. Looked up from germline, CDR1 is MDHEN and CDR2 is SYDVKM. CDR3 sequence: CASSPSDGWNTEAFF. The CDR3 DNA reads TGTGCCAGCAGTCCTTCAGACGGATGGAACACTGAAGCTTTCTTT.

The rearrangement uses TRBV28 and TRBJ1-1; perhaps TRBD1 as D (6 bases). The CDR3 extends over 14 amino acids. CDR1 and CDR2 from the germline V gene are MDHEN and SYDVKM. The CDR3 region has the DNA TGTGTCTCGTGGGGGCGAAGGGGGAAAGGAGAAGCTTTCTTT. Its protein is CVSWGRRGKGEAFF.

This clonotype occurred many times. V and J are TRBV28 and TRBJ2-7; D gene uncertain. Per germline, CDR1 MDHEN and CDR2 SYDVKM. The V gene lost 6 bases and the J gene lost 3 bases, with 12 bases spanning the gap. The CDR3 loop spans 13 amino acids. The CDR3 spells CASSPPAVYEQYF. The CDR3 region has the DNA TGTGCCAGCAGCCCGCCGGCGGTCTACGAGCAGTACTTC.

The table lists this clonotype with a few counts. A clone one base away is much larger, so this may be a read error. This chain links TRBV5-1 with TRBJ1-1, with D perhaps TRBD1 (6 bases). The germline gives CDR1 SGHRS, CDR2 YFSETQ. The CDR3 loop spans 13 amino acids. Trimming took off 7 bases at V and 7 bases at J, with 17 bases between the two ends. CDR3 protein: CASGVGTQYEAFF. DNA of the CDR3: TGCGCCAGCGGCGTCGGGACACAATATGAAGCTTTCTTT.

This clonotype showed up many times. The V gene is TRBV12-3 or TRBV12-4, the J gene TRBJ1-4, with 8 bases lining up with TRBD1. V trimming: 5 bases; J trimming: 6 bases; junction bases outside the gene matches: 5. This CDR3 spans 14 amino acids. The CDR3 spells CASSPTGGDEKLFF. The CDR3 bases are TGTGCCAGCAGTCCTACAGGGGGAGATGAAAAACTGTTTTTT.

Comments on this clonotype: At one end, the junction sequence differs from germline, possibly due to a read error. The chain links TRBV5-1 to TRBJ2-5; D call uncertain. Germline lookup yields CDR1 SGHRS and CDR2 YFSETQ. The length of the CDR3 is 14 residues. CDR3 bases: TGCGCCAGCAGCTTGGGGCCGCTGACCTACGAGCAGTGCTTC. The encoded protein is CASSLGPLTYEQCF.

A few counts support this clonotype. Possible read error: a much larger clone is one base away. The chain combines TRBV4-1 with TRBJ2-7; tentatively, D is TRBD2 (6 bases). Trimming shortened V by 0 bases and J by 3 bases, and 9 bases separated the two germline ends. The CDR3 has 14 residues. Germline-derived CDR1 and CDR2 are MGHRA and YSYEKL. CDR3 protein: CASSQDSGCYEQYF. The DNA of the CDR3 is TGCGCCAGCAGCCAAGATAGCGGATGCTACGAGCAGTACTTC.

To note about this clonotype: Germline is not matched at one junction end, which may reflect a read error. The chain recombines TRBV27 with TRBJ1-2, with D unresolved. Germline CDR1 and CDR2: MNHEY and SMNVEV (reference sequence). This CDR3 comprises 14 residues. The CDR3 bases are TGTGCCAGCAGGTTATCAAGAGGGTTCGGCGGCTACACCTTC. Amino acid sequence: CASRLSRGFGGYTF.

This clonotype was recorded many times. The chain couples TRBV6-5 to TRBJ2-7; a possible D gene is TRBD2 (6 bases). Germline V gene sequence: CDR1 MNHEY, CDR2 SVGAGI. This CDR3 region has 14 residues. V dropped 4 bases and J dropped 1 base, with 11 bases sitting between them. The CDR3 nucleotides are TGTGCCAGCAGTTTTACTAGCTCGTCCTACGAGCAGTACTTC. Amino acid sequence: CASSFTSSSYEQYF.

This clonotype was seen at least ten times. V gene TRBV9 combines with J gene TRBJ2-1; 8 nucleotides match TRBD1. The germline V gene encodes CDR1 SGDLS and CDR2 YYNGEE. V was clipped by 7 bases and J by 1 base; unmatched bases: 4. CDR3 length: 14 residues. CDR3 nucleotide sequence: TGTGCCAGCGGCCAGGGGGCTTCCTACAATGAGCAGTTCTTC. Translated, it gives CASGQGASYNEQFF.

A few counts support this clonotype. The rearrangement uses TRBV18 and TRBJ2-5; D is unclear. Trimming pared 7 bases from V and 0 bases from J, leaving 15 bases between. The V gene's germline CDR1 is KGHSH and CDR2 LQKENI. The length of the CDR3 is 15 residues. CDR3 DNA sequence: TGTGCCAGCTTACCGGTTATCAAGAACCAAGAGACCCAGTACTTC. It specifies CASLPVIKNQETQYF. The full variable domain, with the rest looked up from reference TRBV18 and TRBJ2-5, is NAGVMQNPRHLVRRRGQEARLRCSPMKGHSHVYWYRQLPEEGLKFMVYLQKENIIDESGMPKERFSAEFPKEGPSILRIQQVVRGDSAAYFCASLPVIKNQETQYFGPGTRLLVL.

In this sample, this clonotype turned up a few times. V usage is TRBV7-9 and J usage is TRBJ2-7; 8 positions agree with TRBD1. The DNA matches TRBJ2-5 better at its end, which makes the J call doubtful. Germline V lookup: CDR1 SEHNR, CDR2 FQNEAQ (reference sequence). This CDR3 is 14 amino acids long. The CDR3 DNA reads TGTGCCAGCAGCTCAGCAGGGGGCGCTGAGACCCAGTACTTC. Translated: CASSSAGGAETQYF.

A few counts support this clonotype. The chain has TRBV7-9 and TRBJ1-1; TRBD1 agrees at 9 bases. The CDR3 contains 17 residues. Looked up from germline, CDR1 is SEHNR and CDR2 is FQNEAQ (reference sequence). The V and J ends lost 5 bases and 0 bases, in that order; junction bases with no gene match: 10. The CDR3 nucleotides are TGTGCCAGCAGCCTAAAAAGGGACAGGGAAATGAACACTGAAGCTTTCTTT. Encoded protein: CASSLKRDREMNTEAFF.

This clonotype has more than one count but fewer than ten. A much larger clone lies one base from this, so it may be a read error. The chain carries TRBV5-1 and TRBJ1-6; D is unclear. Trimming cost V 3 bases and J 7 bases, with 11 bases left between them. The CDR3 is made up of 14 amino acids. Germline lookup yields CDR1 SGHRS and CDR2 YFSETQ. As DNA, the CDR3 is TGCGCCAGCAGCTGGGATTTTCGGAATTCACCCCTCCACTTT. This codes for CASSWDFRNSPLHF.

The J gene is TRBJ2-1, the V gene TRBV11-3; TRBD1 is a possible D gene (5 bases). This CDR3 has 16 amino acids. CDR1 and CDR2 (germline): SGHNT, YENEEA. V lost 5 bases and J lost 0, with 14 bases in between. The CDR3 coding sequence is TGTGCCAGCAGCCGTACTCAGGGAAGCTCCTACAATGAGCAGTTCTTC. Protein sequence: CASSRTQGSSYNEQFF.

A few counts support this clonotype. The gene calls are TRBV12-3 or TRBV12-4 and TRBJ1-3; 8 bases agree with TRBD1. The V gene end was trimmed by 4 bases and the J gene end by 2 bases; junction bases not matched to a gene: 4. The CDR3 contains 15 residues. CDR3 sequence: CASSSTTGAGNTIYF. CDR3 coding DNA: TGTGCCAGCAGTTCGACGACAGGGGCTGGAAACACCATATATTTT.

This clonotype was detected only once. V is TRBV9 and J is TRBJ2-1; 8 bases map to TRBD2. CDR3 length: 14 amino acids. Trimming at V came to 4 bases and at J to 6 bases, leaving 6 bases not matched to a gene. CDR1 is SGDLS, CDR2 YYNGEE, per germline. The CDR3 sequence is CASSTGTSFNEQFF. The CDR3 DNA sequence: TGTGCCAGCAGCACAGGGACTAGTTTCAATGAGCAGTTCTTC.

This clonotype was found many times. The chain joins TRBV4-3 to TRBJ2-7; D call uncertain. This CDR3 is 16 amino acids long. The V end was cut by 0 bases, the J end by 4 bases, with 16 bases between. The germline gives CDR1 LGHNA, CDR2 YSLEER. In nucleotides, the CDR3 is TGCGCCAGCAGCCAAGACGGCGTCACGCCAATTTACGAGCAGTACTTC. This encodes CASSQDGVTPIYEQYF.

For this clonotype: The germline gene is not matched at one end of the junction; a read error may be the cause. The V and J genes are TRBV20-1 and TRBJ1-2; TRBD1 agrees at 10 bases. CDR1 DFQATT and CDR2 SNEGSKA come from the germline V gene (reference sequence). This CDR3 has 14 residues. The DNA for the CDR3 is TGCAGTGCTGGGGACAGGGGAGAATACTATGGCCACACCTTC. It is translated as CSAGDRGEYYGHTF.